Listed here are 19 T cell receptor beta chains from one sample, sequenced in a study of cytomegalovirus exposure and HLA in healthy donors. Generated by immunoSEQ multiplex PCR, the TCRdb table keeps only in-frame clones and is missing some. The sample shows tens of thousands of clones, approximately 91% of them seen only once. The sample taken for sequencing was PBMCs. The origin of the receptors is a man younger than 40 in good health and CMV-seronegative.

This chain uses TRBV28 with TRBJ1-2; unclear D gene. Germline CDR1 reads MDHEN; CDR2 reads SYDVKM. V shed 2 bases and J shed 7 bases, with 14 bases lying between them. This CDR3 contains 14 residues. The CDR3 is CASSLPSHPGGYTF. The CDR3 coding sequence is TGTGCCAGCAGTTTACCGTCTCATCCGGGTGGCTACACCTTC.

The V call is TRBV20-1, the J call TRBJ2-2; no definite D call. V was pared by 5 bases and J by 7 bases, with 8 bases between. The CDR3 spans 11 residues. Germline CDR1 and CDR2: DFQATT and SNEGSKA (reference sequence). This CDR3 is CSAYRRGELFF. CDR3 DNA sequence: TGCAGTGCTTATCGTCGCGGGGAGCTGTTTTTT.

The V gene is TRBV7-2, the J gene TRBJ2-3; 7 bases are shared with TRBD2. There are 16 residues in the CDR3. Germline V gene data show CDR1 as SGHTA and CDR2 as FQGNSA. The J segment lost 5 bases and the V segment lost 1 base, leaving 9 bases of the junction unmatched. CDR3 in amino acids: CASSLGILAFLDTQYF. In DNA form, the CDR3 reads TGTGCCAGCAGCTTAGGTATACTAGCGTTCCTAGATACGCAGTATTTT.

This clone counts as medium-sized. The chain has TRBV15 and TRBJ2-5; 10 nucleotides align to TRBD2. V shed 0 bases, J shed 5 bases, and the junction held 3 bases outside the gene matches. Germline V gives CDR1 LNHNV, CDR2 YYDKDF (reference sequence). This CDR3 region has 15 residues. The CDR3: CATSRDSGGAETQYF. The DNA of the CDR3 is TGTGCCACCAGCAGAGACAGCGGGGGGGCGGAGACCCAGTACTTC.

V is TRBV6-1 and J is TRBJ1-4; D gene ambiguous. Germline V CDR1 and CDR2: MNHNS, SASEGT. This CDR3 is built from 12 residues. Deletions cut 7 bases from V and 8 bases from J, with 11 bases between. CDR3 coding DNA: TGTGCCAGCACCCTCGGGAAAGAAAAACTGTTTTTT. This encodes CASTLGKEKLFF.

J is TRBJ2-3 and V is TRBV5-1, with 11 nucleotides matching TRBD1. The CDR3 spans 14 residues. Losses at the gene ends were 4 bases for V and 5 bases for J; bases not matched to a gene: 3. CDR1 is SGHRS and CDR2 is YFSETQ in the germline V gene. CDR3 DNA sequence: TGCGCCAGCAGCACAGGGACAGGGGGAGATACGCAGTATTTT. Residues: CASSTGTGGDTQYF.

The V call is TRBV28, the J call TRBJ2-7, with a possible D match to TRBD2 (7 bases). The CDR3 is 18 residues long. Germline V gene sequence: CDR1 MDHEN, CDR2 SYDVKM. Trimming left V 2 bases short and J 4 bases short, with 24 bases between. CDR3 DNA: TGTGCCAGCAGTTTACCCCCGGACAGAGGGGGGGGGATATACGAGCAGTACTTC. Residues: CASSLPPDRGGGIYEQYF.

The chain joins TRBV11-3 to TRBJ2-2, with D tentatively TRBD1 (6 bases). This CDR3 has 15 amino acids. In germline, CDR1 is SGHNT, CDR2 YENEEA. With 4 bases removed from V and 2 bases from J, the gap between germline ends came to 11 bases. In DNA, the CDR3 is TGTGCCAGCAGCTCCAGGGGTACCAACACCGGGGAGCTGTTTTTT. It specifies CASSSRGTNTGELFF.

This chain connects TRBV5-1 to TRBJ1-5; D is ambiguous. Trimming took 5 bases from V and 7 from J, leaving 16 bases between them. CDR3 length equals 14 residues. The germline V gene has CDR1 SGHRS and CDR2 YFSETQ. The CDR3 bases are TGCGCCAGCAGGGTGGCAGCCGGGTTACAGCCCCAGCATTTT. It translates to CASRVAAGLQPQHF.

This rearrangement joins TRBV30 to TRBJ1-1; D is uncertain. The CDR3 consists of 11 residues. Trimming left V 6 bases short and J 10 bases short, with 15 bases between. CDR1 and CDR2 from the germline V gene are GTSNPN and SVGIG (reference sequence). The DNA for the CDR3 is TGTGCCTGCCCCATCTTGAAGCGAGCTTTCTTT. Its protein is CACPILKRAFF.

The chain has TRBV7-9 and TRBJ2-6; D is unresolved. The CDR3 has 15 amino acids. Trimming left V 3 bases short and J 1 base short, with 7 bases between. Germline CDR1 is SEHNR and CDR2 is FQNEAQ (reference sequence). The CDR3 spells CASSLAASGANVLTF. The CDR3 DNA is TGTGCCAGCAGCTTGGCGGCGTCTGGGGCCAACGTCCTGACTTTC.

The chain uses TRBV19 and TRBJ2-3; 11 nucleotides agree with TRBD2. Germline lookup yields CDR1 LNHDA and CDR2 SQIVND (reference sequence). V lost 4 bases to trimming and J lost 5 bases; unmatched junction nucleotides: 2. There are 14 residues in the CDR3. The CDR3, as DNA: TGTGCCAGTAGTAACGGACTAGCGGGAGATACGCAGTATTTT. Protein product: CASSNGLAGDTQYF.

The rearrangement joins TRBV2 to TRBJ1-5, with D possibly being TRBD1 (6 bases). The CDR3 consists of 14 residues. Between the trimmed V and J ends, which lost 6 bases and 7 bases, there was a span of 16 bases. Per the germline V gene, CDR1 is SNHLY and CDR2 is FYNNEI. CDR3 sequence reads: CASRDGQTVQPQHF. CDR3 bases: TGTGCCAGCAGGGATGGACAGACAGTACAGCCCCAGCATTTT.

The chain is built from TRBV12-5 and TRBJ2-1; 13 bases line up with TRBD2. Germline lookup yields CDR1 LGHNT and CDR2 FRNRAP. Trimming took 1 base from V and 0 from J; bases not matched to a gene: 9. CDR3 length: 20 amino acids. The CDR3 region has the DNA TGTGCTAGTGGTTTGGGGAGACTAGCGGGGGGTCACAGCTCCTACAATGAGCAGTTCTTC. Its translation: CASGLGRLAGGHSSYNEQFF.

In nucleotides, the CDR3 is TGCGCCAGCTGTCCCTACGTGGGGGGACGGACAACTGAAGCTTTCTTT. Amino acids: CASCPYVGGRTTEAFF. The V and J genes are TRBV5-1 and TRBJ1-1; D is perhaps TRBD1 (5 bases). The CDR3 loop spans 16 amino acids. V lost 7 bases and J lost 5, with 24 bases in between. Per the germline V gene, CDR1 is SGHRS and CDR2 is YFSETQ.

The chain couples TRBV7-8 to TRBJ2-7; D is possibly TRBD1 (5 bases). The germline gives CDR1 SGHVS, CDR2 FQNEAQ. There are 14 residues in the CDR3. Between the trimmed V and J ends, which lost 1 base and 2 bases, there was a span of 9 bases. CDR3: CASSLEAGPYEQYF. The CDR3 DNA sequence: TGTGCCAGCAGCTTAGAGGCAGGGCCCTACGAGCAGTACTTC. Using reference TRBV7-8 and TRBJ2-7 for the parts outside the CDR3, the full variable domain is GAGVSQSPRYKVAKRGQDVALRCDPISGHVSLFWYQQALGQGPEFLTYFQNEAQLDKSGLPSDRFFAERPEGSVSTLKIQRTQQEDSAVYLCASSLEAGPYEQYFGPGTRLTVT.

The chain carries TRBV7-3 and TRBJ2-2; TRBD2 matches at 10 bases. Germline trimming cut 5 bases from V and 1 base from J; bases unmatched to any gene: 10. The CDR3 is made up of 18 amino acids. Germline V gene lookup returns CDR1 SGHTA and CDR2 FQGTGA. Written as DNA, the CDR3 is TGTGCCAGCAGCCGGACTGGAACTAGCGGGGAGAACACCGGGGAGCTGTTTTTT. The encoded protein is CASSRTGTSGENTGELFF.

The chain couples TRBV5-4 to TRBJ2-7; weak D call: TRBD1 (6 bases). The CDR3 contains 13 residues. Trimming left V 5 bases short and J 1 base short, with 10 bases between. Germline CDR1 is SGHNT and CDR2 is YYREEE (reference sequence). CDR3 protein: CASRATGSYEQYF. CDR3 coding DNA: TGTGCCAGCAGAGCGACAGGATCCTACGAGCAGTACTTC.

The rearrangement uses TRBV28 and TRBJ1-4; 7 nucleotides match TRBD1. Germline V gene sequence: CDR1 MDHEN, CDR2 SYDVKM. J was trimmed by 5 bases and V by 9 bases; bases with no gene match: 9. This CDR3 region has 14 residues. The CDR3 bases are TGTGCCAGTAAACCAGGGGGGACGAATGAAAAACTGTTTTTT. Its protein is CASKPGGTNEKLFF.